This TCR beta chain originates from a study of CD8 T cells in Susac syndrome. Random hexamers were used to reverse transcribe the RNA input (0.5 to 1 ug). TCRdb re-called the immunoSEQ multiplex PCR reads with MiXCR, one entry per CDR3 protein. Counted here are 250,000 to 300,000 distinct CDR3 sequences, 70% to 90% occurring once; the ten biggest clones make up approximately 0.18%. The source of this sequence is a human donor with multiple sclerosis. The source material was CD8+ T cells from PBMCs.

The CDR3 DNA reads TGTGCCAGCAGTTTCCAATTGGGGATTAACTATGGCTACACCTTC. It is translated as CASSFQLGINYGYTF. J is TRBJ1-2 and V is TRBV27; D unclear. V dropped 3 bases and J dropped 1 base, with 12 bases sitting between them. The CDR3 totals 15 residues. Germline lookup yields CDR1 MNHEY and CDR2 SMNVEV (reference sequence).